Given below is one TCR beta chain in context. The record originates from a study of T cell changes during pregnancy in multiple sclerosis. This CDR3 contains 15 residues. Looked up from germline, CDR1 is SNHLY and CDR2 is FYNNEI. The V segment lost 3 bases and the J segment 6 bases; nucleotides outside the gene matches: 4. Sequencing was performed with immunoSEQ multiplex PCR; in TCRdb, only in-frame clones are kept and a portion is missing. This table holds 50,000 to 75,000 clones, around 91% found once. The receptor comes from a female donor in good health, enrolled as a control in a pregnancy study. This material consisted of peripheral blood, taken in the third trimester of pregnancy. V gene TRBV2 combines with J gene TRBJ1-4; 10 bases are shared with TRBD1. The CDR3 protein is CASSDYGQGDEKLFF. CDR3 coding DNA: TGTGCCAGCAGTGATTACGGACAGGGGGATGAAAAACTGTTTTTT.